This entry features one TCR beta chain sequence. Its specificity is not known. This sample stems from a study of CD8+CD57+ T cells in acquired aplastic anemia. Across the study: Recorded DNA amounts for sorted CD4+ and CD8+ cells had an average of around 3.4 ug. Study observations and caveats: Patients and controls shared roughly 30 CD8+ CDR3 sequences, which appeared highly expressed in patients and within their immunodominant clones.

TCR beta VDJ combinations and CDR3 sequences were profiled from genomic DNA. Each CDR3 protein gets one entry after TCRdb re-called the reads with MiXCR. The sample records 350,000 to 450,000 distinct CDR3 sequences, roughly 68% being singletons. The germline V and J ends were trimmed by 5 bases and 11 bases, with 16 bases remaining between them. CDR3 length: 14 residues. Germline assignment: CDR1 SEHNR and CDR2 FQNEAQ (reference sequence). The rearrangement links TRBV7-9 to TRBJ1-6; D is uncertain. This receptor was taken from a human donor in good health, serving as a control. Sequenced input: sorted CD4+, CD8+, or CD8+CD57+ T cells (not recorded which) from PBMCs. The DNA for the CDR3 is TGTGCCAGCAGCCTGAGGCTCTATAGTGCACCCCTCCACTTT. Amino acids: CASSLRLYSAPLHF.